This record covers a single T cell receptor beta chain. Antigen unknown. The data derive from a study of cytomegalovirus exposure and HLA in healthy donors. Looking at the study overall: Early release data held around 80 million unique TCRs from HLA-typed donors. The study, taken as a whole, reports: Some V segments, TRBV6-2 and TRBV6-3 among them, were indistinguishable and were therefore excluded.

CDR3 size: 14 residues. The germline V gene encodes CDR1 SGHTA and CDR2 FQGNSA. Trimming pared 1 base from V and 6 bases from J, leaving 12 bases between. In the PCR, 60 Vbeta and 13 Jbeta primers were used. The data were produced by immunoSEQ multiplex PCR, yet TCRdb's version contains in-frame clones alone and is incomplete. The sample consists of roughly 110,000 clones, roughly 80% of them appearing once. Material: PBMCs. The sequence was obtained from a man in his 60s in good health and CMV-seronegative. The chain couples TRBV7-2 to TRBJ1-2, with a weak D call TRBD1 (6 bases). CDR3 protein: CASSLEQGRNGYTF. The DNA of the CDR3 is TGTGCCAGCAGCTTAGAACAGGGTCGAAATGGCTACACCTTC.